This T cell receptor (beta chain) emerged from a study of blood T cells in healthy people across ages. Together with a sample-barcoded 5' primer, a J-beta primer mix was included in a second PCR lasting about 7 to 11 cycles. TCRdb re-derived calls from the 5' RACE reads in MiXCR, one entry per CDR3 protein. This sample has over a million distinct CDR3 sequences, with under 45% found just once. The CDR3 is 13 residues long. V lost 5 bases, J lost 8 bases, and 15 bases lay in between. The chain uses TRBV12-3 or TRBV12-4 and TRBJ1-1, with D maybe TRBD1 (5 bases). The clonotype comes from a woman aged 55-75 years in good health. The sample consisted of blood. The CDR3 sequence: CASSPGGLAEAFF. The CDR3 DNA follows: TGTGCCAGCAGTCCCGGGGGACTAGCGGAAGCTTTCTTT.